The 3 T cell receptor beta chains in this list originate from one sample, sequenced in a study of blood T cell repertoires in COVID-19 (dated by TCRdb to the early 2020s). Library construction relied on the immunoSEQ multiplex PCR assay. TCRdb re-hosts the immuneACCESS table, in-frame sequences only. Its copies lack some clones; in the studies checked, an unresolved V gene accounts for under half of them, and the cause for the rest is not known. A total of 40,000 to 55,000 clones appear in this sample, 82% of them only once. The ten most abundant clones make up roughly 14% of the sample. The sample taken for sequencing was peripheral blood. The source of these receptors is a human donor with acute or convalescent COVID-19. The donor label of this sample is uncertain.

About this clone: Germline is not matched at one junction end, which may reflect a read error. This sequence joins TRBV30 and TRBJ1-1; D perhaps matches TRBD1 (6 bases). Germline V CDR1 and CDR2: GTSNPN, SVGIG (reference sequence). This CDR3 is built from 12 residues. The CDR3 DNA reads TGTGCCTGGAGCCCAGACAGGCTCCGACGCCTGTTT. Its protein product is CAWSPDRLRRLF.

This rearrangement joins TRBV6-5 to TRBJ1-1; weak D call: TRBD1 (5 bases). Germline V gene data show CDR1 as MNHEY and CDR2 as SVGAGI. Trimming removed 7 bases at V and 1 base at J, with 13 bases between. This CDR3 spans 14 amino acids. As DNA, the CDR3 is TGTGCCAGCACTCCAGGACAAGCGAACACTGAAGCTTTCTTT. This sequence encodes CASTPGQANTEAFF.

In DNA, the CDR3 is TGCGCCAGCAGCGAAGGGGGATTAGCGGGAAAGGGTGAGCAGTTCTTC. It translates to CASSEGGLAGKGEQFF. The chain is built from TRBV5-1 and TRBJ2-1, with TRBD2 matching 8 bases. The CDR3 totals 16 residues. Germline CDR1 reads SGHRS; CDR2 reads YFSETQ. The V and J ends lost 4 bases and 9 bases, in that order; junction bases with no gene match: 15.